This note documents a single TCR beta chain sequence. Its target antigen remains unknown. No base-level quality is on record; no much larger clone is a single base apart. This entry comes from a study of glioma-infiltrating T cells (dated by TCRdb to about 2016). At the level of the whole study: Glioma tissue, non-neoplastic brain tissue and matched peripheral blood mononuclear cells were used as sources from which TCR alpha- and beta-chain repertoires were sequenced. To measure how far tissue and blood T-cell populations diverged, each tissue-infiltrating repertoire was compared against the peripheral blood repertoire of the same patient. Three low-grade glioma patients, about 8 primary glioblastoma patients, and three non-glioma patients who contributed non-neoplastic brain tissue made up the paired cohort.

The CDR3 runs 16 amino acids, cysteine and phenylalanine included. The sequence is cut down to CDR3 DNA, 48 bases in frame from base 1. Via the germline V gene, CDR1 is LGHNA and CDR2 YNFKEQ. Trimming costs V 0 bases and J 2 bases, and their ends lie 13 bases apart. TCR alpha and beta CDR3 regions were amplified with the iRepertoire nested amplicon-rescue multiplex PCR (arm-PCR) platform from RNA. The input for one-step reverse transcription and amplification was 100-400 ng of either tissue mRNA or PBMC total RNA. After bead purification, a secondary multiplex PCR added Illumina adapters, and libraries were gel-purified between 200 and 400 bp. Libraries carried internal 6-nucleotide barcodes used for demultiplexing. Sequencing of libraries was performed on an Illumina MiSeq with 2x220 or 2x250 nucleotide paired-end reads. Concerning the study's data processing: Paired reads were merged using FLASH 1.2.11 and aligned with BWA-MEM to the GRCh37 human genome, and TRA and TRB reads were then extracted. An IMGT-derived reference of cassette sequences and CDR3 motifs, with pseudogenes included, was used for V and J assignment. Reads were translated in three frames, and productive CDR3s were defined by a C…FGXG motif without stop codons. Unique combinations of V-J cassette pair and CDR3 amino acid sequence were defined as clonotypes. Reads were filtered by Hamming distance, thresholded by each sample's sequence error rate in mapped regions. TCRdb's own reprocessing of the public reads used fastp at Q25 and MiXCR and kept productive beta chains. A single entry per CDR3 protein holds the most common genes and DNA from its merged rows. The V and J calls here are based on TCRdb, not the publication. This sample lists approximately 140,000 distinct CDR3 sequences; about 25% were detected once. In total, the top ten clones hold 27% of the sample.

The paper's findings and limits, for the study overall: Small numbers underpinned the group comparisons: about 8 glioblastoma patients, three low-grade glioma patients and three non-neoplastic patients. VJ-independent divergence between tissue and blood was found to be below expectation in non-neoplastic patients but above expectation in all gliomas, particularly low-grade gliomas. Very few CDR3 sequences were found to be shared between tissue and blood, and this scarcity was attributed to high CDR3 diversity and limited sampling.

This chain is built from TRBV4-2 and TRBJ2-5; TRBD2 is perhaps the D gene, given 7 matching bases. The source material was glioma tissue, nonneoplastic brain tissue, or PBMCs (not recorded which). This sequence originates from a human donor with low-grade glioma or glioblastoma, undergoing nonglioma brain surgery, or in good health (not recorded which). The CDR3 here reads CASSQESRGAQETQYF. The nucleotide sequence is given as TGTGCCAGCAGCCAAGAAAGTCGGGGGGCGCAAGAGACCCAGTACTTC.